This TCR beta chain was recorded in a study of blood T cell repertoires in COVID-19 (dated by TCRdb to between 2020 and 2021). In terms of the full investigation: The collaborator samples originated in the United States, Italy and Spain and spanned the acute and convalescent phases of COVID-19. The prospective study material was composed of cDNA or gDNA derived from T cells, B-cell-depleted T cells, or PBMCs. The dataset comprised deeply sampled blood TCRbeta repertoires from subjects exposed to, actively infected with, or recovered from COVID-19. The repertoires were released in a freely available public database meant as a resource for research on the immune response to SARS-CoV-2. The samples were drawn from the first 160 participants of the ongoing ImmuneRACE study and from more than 1,000 subjects provided by 6 global collaborators. A de-identified subject ID, COVID-19 status, age in years and sex were almost always included in the sample metadata. Where available, HLA class I and class II types were taken from metadata supplied by the sample provider and were not determined by assay-based typing.

Overall study results and their limits: How much clinical and demographic metadata was included differed by source and by participant, and the metadata was provided uncurated.

Turning to this clone: The target of this receptor is not known. Qualities for individual bases were not recorded, and no much larger clone is one base off.

Collaborating institutions collected whole blood in K2EDTA tubes following their own protocols. Collaborator samples were shipped for TCRbeta analysis as frozen whole blood, isolated PBMCs, or DNA extracted from either sample type. CDR1 is given as SNHLY and CDR2 as FYNNEI, both from the germline V gene. Trimming removed 9 bases from V and 7 bases from J; the gene matches leave 1 base unexplained. The cysteine opens and the phenylalanine closes a CDR3 of 13 amino acids. The CDR3 DNA has 39 bases and is translated from base 1. TCRbeta CDR3 regions were amplified from genomic DNA using the immunoSEQ Assay, a bias-controlled multiplex PCR. As for the original processing: Nucleated cell counts per sample were estimated from amplification of reference gene primers within the assay. To quantify the absolute abundance of each unique TCRbeta CDR3 rearrangement, sequence reads were collapsed and filtered. For each sample, productive Simpson clonality was calculated by taking the square root of Simpson's diversity index across productive rearrangements. TCRdb mirrors the immuneACCESS table, restricted to in-frame sequences. Some clones are absent from its copies; in checked studies, under half trace to an unresolved V gene, and the reason for the others is unknown. For V, J and clone size, that table is used; D and trimming come from the DNA. Recorded for this sample are hundreds of thousands of clones; approximately 83% of them occurred a single time. The ten largest clonotypes hold around 30% of the sample.

The TCR originated in a man aged 40-50 years with acute or convalescent COVID-19. Sequencing was carried out using peripheral blood. The rearrangement joined TRBV2 to TRBJ2-1; a stretch of 15 junction bases matches TRBD2. The nucleotides read TGTGCCAGGGGGACTAGCGGGAGGAATGAGCAGTTCTTC. Its protein product is CARGTSGRNEQFF.